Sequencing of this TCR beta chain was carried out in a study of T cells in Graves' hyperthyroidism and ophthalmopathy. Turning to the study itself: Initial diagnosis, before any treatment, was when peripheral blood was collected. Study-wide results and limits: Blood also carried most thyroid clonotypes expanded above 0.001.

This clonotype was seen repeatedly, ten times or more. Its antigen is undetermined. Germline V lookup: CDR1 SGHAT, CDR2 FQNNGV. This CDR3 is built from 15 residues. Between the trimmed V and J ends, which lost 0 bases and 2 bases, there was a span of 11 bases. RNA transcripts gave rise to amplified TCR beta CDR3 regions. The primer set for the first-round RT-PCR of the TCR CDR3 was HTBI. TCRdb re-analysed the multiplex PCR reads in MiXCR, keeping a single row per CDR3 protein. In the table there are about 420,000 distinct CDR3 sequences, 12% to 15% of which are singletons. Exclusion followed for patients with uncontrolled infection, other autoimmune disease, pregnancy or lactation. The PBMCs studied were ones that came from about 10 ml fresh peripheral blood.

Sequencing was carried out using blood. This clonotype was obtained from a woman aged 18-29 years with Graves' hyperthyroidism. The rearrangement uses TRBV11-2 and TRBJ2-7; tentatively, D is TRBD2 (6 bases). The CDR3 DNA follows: TGTGCCAGCAGCTTAGAGGCGGGATCCACCTACGAGCAGTACTTC. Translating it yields CASSLEAGSTYEQYF.